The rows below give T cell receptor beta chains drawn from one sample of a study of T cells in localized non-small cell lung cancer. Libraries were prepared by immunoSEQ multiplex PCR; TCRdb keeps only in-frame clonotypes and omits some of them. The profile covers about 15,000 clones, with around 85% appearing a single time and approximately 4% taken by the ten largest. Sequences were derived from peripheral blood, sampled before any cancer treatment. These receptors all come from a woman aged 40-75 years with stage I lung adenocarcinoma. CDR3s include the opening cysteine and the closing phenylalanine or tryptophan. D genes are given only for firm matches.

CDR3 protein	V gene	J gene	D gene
CASRQRTGTSPEQYF	TRBV7-8	TRBJ2-7	TRBD1
CASGLQGKAFF	TRBV27	TRBJ1-1	TRBD1
CASSSLDRGFMNTEAFF	TRBV21-1	TRBJ1-1	NA
CASSLIRGGTQYF	TRBV11-2	TRBJ2-3	NA
CASAPDGNYVGYTF	TRBV6-1	TRBJ1-2	NA
CASSEGLGRSEQYF	TRBV2	TRBJ2-7	NA
CSVDNGGTEAFF	TRBV29-1	TRBJ1-1	NA
CASSLEGVEETQYF	TRBV5-4	TRBJ2-5	NA
CAWSKSSGHSNQPQHF	TRBV30	TRBJ1-5	NA
CASSITSSYNEQFF	TRBV6-1	TRBJ2-1	NA
CASSLVVSREGEKLFF	TRBV5-1	TRBJ1-4	NA
CASSLATGDNQPQHF	TRBV7-8	TRBJ1-5	NA
CASTGSTSTDTQYF	TRBV5-1	TRBJ2-3	NA
CASSQFVGGAFYGYTF	TRBV14	TRBJ1-2	NA
CSVGGGGDTEAFF	TRBV29-1	TRBJ1-1	NA
CASSLRGGVIDTIYF	TRBV7-9	TRBJ1-3	NA
CASRVPSTDTQYF	TRBV6-4	TRBJ2-3	NA
CASSQDPQGNQPQHF	TRBV4-1	TRBJ1-5	NA
CASSPAGGGDEKLFF	TRBV4-2	TRBJ1-4	NA
CASSRSGRAGVETQYF	TRBV11-2	TRBJ2-5	NA
CASSQEGRQPQRAYGYTF	TRBV4-2	TRBJ1-2	NA
CASPPGGNSPLHF	TRBV28	TRBJ1-6	NA
CSVYKRGPYGYTF	TRBV29-1	TRBJ1-2	NA
CSVRLGTGELFF	TRBV29-1	TRBJ2-2	NA
CASSQEWRGGADTQYF	TRBV4-3	TRBJ2-3	TRBD2
CASSLAAQGNTEAFF	TRBV5-1	TRBJ1-1	NA
CASGEGQGTDTQYF	TRBV12-5	TRBJ2-3	TRBD1
CASSLDGTGKETQYF	TRBV5-1	TRBJ2-5	NA
CASSTIHQETQYF	TRBV7-2	TRBJ2-5	NA
CASSLIAGTIGELFF	TRBV5-1	TRBJ2-2	TRBD2
CASSFDSGGAKEQFF	TRBV7-6	TRBJ2-1	TRBD2
CASTTLAGTLNEQFF	TRBV27	TRBJ2-1	TRBD2
CASTRTALNTEAFF	TRBV10-2	TRBJ1-1	NA
CASSLGAYEQYF	TRBV28	TRBJ2-7	NA
CSVDLWSTGTGFGYTF	TRBV29-1	TRBJ1-2	TRBD1
CSARGLTEAFF	TRBV29-1	TRBJ1-1	NA
CASSLGTSSDEQYF	TRBV28	NA	NA
CASSYLHTGVYEQYF	TRBV6-5	TRBJ2-7	NA
CASSKGQLGLNTEAFF	TRBV27	TRBJ1-1	NA
CASSVSGNTGELFF	TRBV9	TRBJ2-2	NA
CACDIFNYGYTF	TRBV30	TRBJ1-2	NA